The rows below give T cell receptor beta chains drawn from one sample of a study of vaccination effects on CD4 cells after COVID-19. Antigen specificity for these receptors is unknown. TCRdb's table, derived via immunoSEQ multiplex PCR, lists solely in-frame clones and lacks some. This table has around 29,000 clones, 55% to 85% appearing once. The source material was CD4+ T cells from PBMCs cultured with HCoV-NL63 spike peptides, sampled after COVID-19 vaccination. These TCRs come from a human donor who received a COVID-19 vaccine. Both conserved end residues are part of each CDR3. The order of the fields is CDR3 length, D gene, V gene, J gene, clone size, CDR3 DNA, CDR3 protein. A D gene is named only where the DNA matches it firmly. Clone size is given for some rows only: seen once, a few or many times, or a class if the clone is expanded.

cdr3_length: 13; d_call: TRBD2; v_call: TRBV10-2; j_call: TRBJ2-2; clone_size: .; cdr3_nt: TGCGCCAGCAGTGCTGGGACTAGCGGGGAGCTGTTTTTT; cdr3_aa: CASSAGTSGELFF
cdr3_length: 16; d_call: .; v_call: TRBV28; j_call: TRBJ2-7; clone_size: .; cdr3_nt: TGTGCCAGCAGTATCCCGGGGGGACACAGCTCCTACGAGCAGTACTTC; cdr3_aa: CASSIPGGHSSYEQYF
cdr3_length: 14; d_call: .; v_call: TRBV2; j_call: TRBJ2-7; clone_size: .; cdr3_nt: TGTGCCAGCAGTGAAGCTCAGGCCCCTTACGAGCAGTACTTC; cdr3_aa: CASSEAQAPYEQYF
cdr3_length: 15; d_call: .; v_call: TRBV19; j_call: TRBJ1-2; clone_size: .; cdr3_nt: TGTGCCAGTAGTACGCGAACAGGGCGGGACTATGGCTACACCTTC; cdr3_aa: CASSTRTGRDYGYTF
cdr3_length: 16; d_call: .; v_call: TRBV24-1; j_call: TRBJ2-1; clone_size: .; cdr3_nt: TGTGCCACCAGTGATTTCCCAGCGGAGGTCTACAATGAGCAGTTCTTC; cdr3_aa: CATSDFPAEVYNEQFF
cdr3_length: 13; d_call: TRBD1; v_call: TRBV18; j_call: TRBJ1-1; clone_size: .; cdr3_nt: TGTGCCAGCTCAACAGGGGAGGACACTGAAGCTTTCTTT; cdr3_aa: CASSTGEDTEAFF
cdr3_length: 16; d_call: TRBD2; v_call: TRBV12-5; j_call: TRBJ2-1; clone_size: .; cdr3_nt: TGTGCTAGTGGTTTGGTACTGCGGGAGGGGGTCCATGAGCAGTTCTTC; cdr3_aa: CASGLVLREGVHEQFF
cdr3_length: 17; d_call: TRBD1; v_call: TRBV27; j_call: TRBJ2-7; clone_size: medium-sized; cdr3_nt: TGTGCCAGCAGCCAAAAGGGGACAGGGGTTCGGGACTACGAGCAGTACTTC; cdr3_aa: CASSQKGTGVRDYEQYF
cdr3_length: 11; d_call: .; v_call: TRBV6-5; j_call: TRBJ2-7; clone_size: .; cdr3_nt: TGTGCCAGCAGTTCGATCTACGAGCAGTACTTC; cdr3_aa: CASSSIYEQYF
cdr3_length: 14; d_call: TRBD1; v_call: TRBV6-5; j_call: TRBJ1-2; clone_size: .; cdr3_nt: TGTGCCAGCACCGAACCGGGACAGGGGTATGGCTACACCTTC; cdr3_aa: CASTEPGQGYGYTF
cdr3_length: 13; d_call: .; v_call: TRBV28; j_call: TRBJ2-7; clone_size: .; cdr3_nt: TGTGCCAGCATTGGTAGCGAAAGCTACGAGCAGTACTTC; cdr3_aa: CASIGSESYEQYF
cdr3_length: 16; d_call: .; v_call: TRBV7-9; j_call: TRBJ2-6; clone_size: .; cdr3_nt: TGTGCCAGCAGCCGTACTTTTTCCTCTGGGGCCAACGTCCTGACTTTC; cdr3_aa: CASSRTFSSGANVLTF
cdr3_length: 17; d_call: .; v_call: TRBV19; j_call: TRBJ2-7; clone_size: .; cdr3_nt: TGTGCCAGTAGGAGACCGGAGAGACAGGTCAGCTCCTACGAGCAGTACTTC; cdr3_aa: CASRRPERQVSSYEQYF
cdr3_length: 14; d_call: .; v_call: TRBV6-5; j_call: TRBJ1-2; clone_size: .; cdr3_nt: TGTGCCAGCAGGCCGGGGAGAGCGAACTATGGCTACACCTTC; cdr3_aa: CASRPGRANYGYTF
cdr3_length: 13; d_call: .; v_call: TRBV14; j_call: TRBJ2-7; clone_size: .; cdr3_nt: TGTGCCAGCAGGGGCCAGAGCTCCTACGAGCAGTACTTC; cdr3_aa: CASRGQSSYEQYF
cdr3_length: 15; d_call: .; v_call: TRBV9; j_call: TRBJ2-3; clone_size: once; cdr3_nt: TGTGCCAGCAGCGCCGACGTGGGGTTCGCAGATACGCAGTATTTT; cdr3_aa: CASSADVGFADTQYF
cdr3_length: 14; d_call: TRBD1; v_call: TRBV9; j_call: TRBJ2-7; clone_size: .; cdr3_nt: TGTGCCAGCAGCGGGAAGGGGACAGGGTACGAGCAGTACTTC; cdr3_aa: CASSGKGTGYEQYF
cdr3_length: 13; d_call: .; v_call: TRBV3-1/TRBV3-2; j_call: TRBJ1-1; clone_size: .; cdr3_nt: TGTGCCAGCAGCCTCAACAGGGTTCCTGAAGCTTTCTTT; cdr3_aa: CASSLNRVPEAFF
cdr3_length: 13; d_call: .; v_call: TRBV6-4; j_call: TRBJ1-2; clone_size: few; cdr3_nt: TGTGCCAGCAGTGACCGGGACAACTATGGCTACACCTTC; cdr3_aa: CASSDRDNYGYTF
cdr3_length: 13; d_call: .; v_call: TRBV12-3/TRBV12-4; j_call: TRBJ2-2; clone_size: .; cdr3_nt: TGTGCCAGCAGTTTTAGGCCATACGGGGAGCTGTTTTTT; cdr3_aa: CASSFRPYGELFF
cdr3_length: 15; d_call: .; v_call: TRBV5-1; j_call: TRBJ1-1; clone_size: .; cdr3_nt: TGCGCCAGCAATACACCCCCTGACAGCAACACTGAAGCTTTCTTT; cdr3_aa: CASNTPPDSNTEAFF
cdr3_length: 15; d_call: .; v_call: TRBV19; j_call: TRBJ2-1; clone_size: .; cdr3_nt: TGTGCCAGTAGTCGGGCAGGGAAGACCTACAATGAGCAGTTCTTC; cdr3_aa: CASSRAGKTYNEQFF
cdr3_length: 11; d_call: .; v_call: TRBV30; j_call: TRBJ2-7; clone_size: .; cdr3_nt: TGTGCCTGGAGTAGGGGATACGAGCAGTACTTC; cdr3_aa: CAWSRGYEQYF
cdr3_length: 12; d_call: .; v_call: TRBV12-3/TRBV12-4; j_call: TRBJ2-3; clone_size: .; cdr3_nt: TGTGCCAGCAGTCTAAGCACAGATACGCAGTATTTT; cdr3_aa: CASSLSTDTQYF
cdr3_length: 14; d_call: TRBD1; v_call: TRBV5-1; j_call: TRBJ1-1; clone_size: few; cdr3_nt: TGCGCCAGCAGCGAACGATCAGGGGGGACTGAAGCTTTCTTT; cdr3_aa: CASSERSGGTEAFF
cdr3_length: 15; d_call: TRBD2; v_call: TRBV12-5; j_call: TRBJ2-1; clone_size: few; cdr3_nt: TGTGCTAGTGGCCCCGGACTAGCGGGATACAATGAGCAGTTCTTC; cdr3_aa: CASGPGLAGYNEQFF
cdr3_length: 15; d_call: .; v_call: TRBV6-6; j_call: TRBJ2-1; clone_size: .; cdr3_nt: TGTGCCAGCAGTTACGAACAGGGTTCCTACAATGAGCAGTTCTTC; cdr3_aa: CASSYEQGSYNEQFF
cdr3_length: 15; d_call: TRBD2; v_call: TRBV6-4; j_call: TRBJ2-1; clone_size: .; cdr3_nt: TGTGCCAGCAGTGACTCTAGCGGGAGTTACAATGAGCAGTTCTTC; cdr3_aa: CASSDSSGSYNEQFF
cdr3_length: 14; d_call: TRBD1; v_call: TRBV2; j_call: TRBJ2-7; clone_size: few; cdr3_nt: TGTGCCAGCAACATGGGACAGGGGGCTTACGAGCAGTACTTC; cdr3_aa: CASNMGQGAYEQYF
cdr3_length: 13; d_call: .; v_call: TRBV3-1/TRBV3-2; j_call: TRBJ1-5; clone_size: .; cdr3_nt: TGTGCCAGCAGCCCCCGGAGGGATCAGCCCCAGCATTTT; cdr3_aa: CASSPRRDQPQHF
cdr3_length: 14; d_call: .; v_call: TRBV10-1; j_call: TRBJ2-5; clone_size: once; cdr3_nt: TGCGCCAGCAGTGAGCCAGGACAGCAAGAGACCCAGTACTTC; cdr3_aa: CASSEPGQQETQYF
cdr3_length: 15; d_call: TRBD1; v_call: TRBV10-3; j_call: TRBJ2-7; clone_size: .; cdr3_nt: TGTGCCATCAGTGACTCGGGACAGGGGAGCTACGAGCAGTACTTC; cdr3_aa: CAISDSGQGSYEQYF
cdr3_length: 15; d_call: .; v_call: TRBV7-8; j_call: TRBJ1-3; clone_size: .; cdr3_nt: TGTGCCAGCAGCTTAACGACCCCTCTGGGAAACACCATATATTTT; cdr3_aa: CASSLTTPLGNTIYF
cdr3_length: 16; d_call: TRBD2; v_call: TRBV4-1; j_call: TRBJ2-1; clone_size: .; cdr3_nt: TGCGCCAGCAGCCAAGACGGGCGGGGGGTCTACAATGAGCAGTTCTTC; cdr3_aa: CASSQDGRGVYNEQFF
cdr3_length: 15; d_call: TRBD1; v_call: TRBV2; j_call: TRBJ2-1; clone_size: .; cdr3_nt: TGTGCCAGCAGGGGCGGACAGGGTACCTACAATGAGCAGTTCTTC; cdr3_aa: CASRGGQGTYNEQFF
cdr3_length: 15; d_call: TRBD2; v_call: TRBV5-1; j_call: TRBJ2-7; clone_size: .; cdr3_nt: TGCGCCAGCAGCTTGTCTGGCGGGAGGGCCCGGGAGCAGTACTTC; cdr3_aa: CASSLSGGRAREQYF
cdr3_length: 14; d_call: TRBD2; v_call: TRBV7-9; j_call: TRBJ2-1; clone_size: few; cdr3_nt: TGTGCCAGCAGCACCAGCGGGACCTACAATGAGCAGTTCTTC; cdr3_aa: CASSTSGTYNEQFF
cdr3_length: 16; d_call: TRBD1; v_call: TRBV5-1; j_call: TRBJ2-1; clone_size: .; cdr3_nt: TGCGCCAGCAGCTCGGGCGGGACAGGAAACAACAATGAGCAGTTCTTC; cdr3_aa: CASSSGGTGNNNEQFF
cdr3_length: 14; d_call: .; v_call: TRBV18; j_call: TRBJ1-1; clone_size: .; cdr3_nt: TGTGCCAGCTCACCCGTAGCGGAGAACACTGAAGCTTTCTTT; cdr3_aa: CASSPVAENTEAFF
cdr3_length: 16; d_call: TRBD1; v_call: TRBV7-9; j_call: TRBJ1-6; clone_size: .; cdr3_nt: TGTGCCAGCAGACCCTCCAGGGGGGAGAATAATTCACCCCTCCACTTT; cdr3_aa: CASRPSRGENNSPLHF
cdr3_length: 19; d_call: TRBD2; v_call: TRBV5-4; j_call: TRBJ2-3; clone_size: few; cdr3_nt: TGTGCCAGCAGCCGCTCCGGACTAGCGGGACCCCCTGGCACAGATACGCAGTATTTT; cdr3_aa: CASSRSGLAGPPGTDTQYF
cdr3_length: 16; d_call: TRBD1; v_call: TRBV5-8; j_call: TRBJ2-1; clone_size: .; cdr3_nt: TGTGCCAGCAGCTCCGGGACAGCCCCCTCCTACAATGAGCAGTTCTTC; cdr3_aa: CASSSGTAPSYNEQFF
cdr3_length: 14; d_call: .; v_call: TRBV18; j_call: TRBJ2-3; clone_size: .; cdr3_nt: TGTGCCAGCTCACTCGACTTATACACAGATACGCAGTATTTT; cdr3_aa: CASSLDLYTDTQYF
cdr3_length: 12; d_call: .; v_call: TRBV19; j_call: TRBJ1-2; clone_size: few; cdr3_nt: TGTGCCAGTAGGGACACAAACTATGGCTACACCTTC; cdr3_aa: CASRDTNYGYTF
cdr3_length: 13; d_call: .; v_call: TRBV5-1; j_call: TRBJ2-7; clone_size: .; cdr3_nt: TGCGCCAGCAGCCTTACAGGGCCCTACGAGCAGTACTTC; cdr3_aa: CASSLTGPYEQYF
cdr3_length: 13; d_call: .; v_call: TRBV28; j_call: TRBJ1-3; clone_size: .; cdr3_nt: TGTGCCAGCTCCGCGGGGGATCGGAACACCATATATTTT; cdr3_aa: CASSAGDRNTIYF
cdr3_length: 15; d_call: .; v_call: TRBV9; j_call: TRBJ1-4; clone_size: once; cdr3_nt: TGTGCCAGCAGCGTAGGAACACTAAGTTCTGAAAAACTGTTTTTT; cdr3_aa: CASSVGTLSSEKLFF
cdr3_length: 16; d_call: .; v_call: TRBV7-9; j_call: TRBJ2-2; clone_size: once; cdr3_nt: TGTGCCAGCAGCTTGATTGCGTGGGGCTCCCCCGGGGAGCTGTTTTTT; cdr3_aa: CASSLIAWGSPGELFF
cdr3_length: 15; d_call: TRBD2; v_call: TRBV11-3; j_call: TRBJ2-1; clone_size: .; cdr3_nt: TGTGCCAGCAGCTTAGGCGGGGGATCCTACAATGAGCAGTTCTTC; cdr3_aa: CASSLGGGSYNEQFF
cdr3_length: 15; d_call: TRBD1; v_call: TRBV19; j_call: TRBJ2-7; clone_size: .; cdr3_nt: TGTGCCAGTAGCGCCGGGACAGGGGGACCCTACGAGCAGTACTTC; cdr3_aa: CASSAGTGGPYEQYF
cdr3_length: 13; d_call: .; v_call: TRBV6-1; j_call: TRBJ1-5; clone_size: .; cdr3_nt: TGTGCCAGCAGTGAAGGGGTTGGGCAGCCCCAGCATTTT; cdr3_aa: CASSEGVGQPQHF
cdr3_length: 12; d_call: .; v_call: TRBV3-1/TRBV3-2; j_call: TRBJ2-7; clone_size: few; cdr3_nt: TGTGCCAGCAGCCAAGATCCAAGAGAGCAGTACTTC; cdr3_aa: CASSQDPREQYF
cdr3_length: 15; d_call: .; v_call: TRBV19; j_call: TRBJ2-3; clone_size: .; cdr3_nt: TGTGCCAGTGACCAAGGGGGGGGGCTGACTCATACGCAGTATTTT; cdr3_aa: CASDQGGGLTHTQYF
cdr3_length: 15; d_call: TRBD2; v_call: TRBV2; j_call: TRBJ2-7; clone_size: .; cdr3_nt: TGTGCCAGCAGTGAATCGGGAGGGGTTGGTTACGAGCAGTACTTC; cdr3_aa: CASSESGGVGYEQYF